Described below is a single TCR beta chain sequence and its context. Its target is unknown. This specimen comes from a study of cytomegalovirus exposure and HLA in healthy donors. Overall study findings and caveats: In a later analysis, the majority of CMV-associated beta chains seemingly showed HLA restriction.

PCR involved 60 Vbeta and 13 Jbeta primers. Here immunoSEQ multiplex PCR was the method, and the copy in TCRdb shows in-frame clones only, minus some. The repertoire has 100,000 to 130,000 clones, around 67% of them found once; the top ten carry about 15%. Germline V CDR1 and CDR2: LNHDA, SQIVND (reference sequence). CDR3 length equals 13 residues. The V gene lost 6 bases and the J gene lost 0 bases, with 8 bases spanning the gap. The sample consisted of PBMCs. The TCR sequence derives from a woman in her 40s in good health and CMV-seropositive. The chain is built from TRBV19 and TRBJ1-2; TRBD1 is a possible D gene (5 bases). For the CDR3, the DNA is TGTGCCAGTAGGAGACAGTCTAACTATGGCTACACCTTC. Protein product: CASRRQSNYGYTF.